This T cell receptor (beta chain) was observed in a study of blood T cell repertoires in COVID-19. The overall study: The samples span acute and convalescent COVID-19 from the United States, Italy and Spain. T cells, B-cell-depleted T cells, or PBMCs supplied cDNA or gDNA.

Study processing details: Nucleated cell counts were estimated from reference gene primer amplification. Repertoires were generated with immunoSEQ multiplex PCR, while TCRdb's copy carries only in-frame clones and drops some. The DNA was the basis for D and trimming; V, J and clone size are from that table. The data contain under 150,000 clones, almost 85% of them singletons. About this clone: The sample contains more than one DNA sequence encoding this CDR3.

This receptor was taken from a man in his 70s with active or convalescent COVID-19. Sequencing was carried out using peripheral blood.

The DNA of the CDR3 is TGTGCCAGCAGTGAACGGGGCTACGAGCAGTACTTC. Translating it yields CASSERGYEQYF. The chain is built from TRBV6-1 and TRBJ2-7; D may be TRBD2 (5 bases). Germline CDR1 and CDR2: MNHNS and SASEGT. The CDR3 runs 12 residues. Trimming left V 2 bases short and J 3 bases short, with 5 bases between.